The entry that follows covers one T cell receptor beta chain sequence. Constant-region reverse primers amplified full-length variable regions, followed by semi-nested Nested Universal Primer A PCR. TCRdb reprocessed the 5' RACE reads via MiXCR and lists one record per CDR3 protein. This table holds about 7,200 distinct CDR3 sequences, about 37% found once. CDR3 length: 11 amino acids. Germline loops: CDR1 SQVTM, CDR2 ANQGSEA. With 4 bases removed from V and 6 bases from J, the gap between germline ends came to 10 bases. The chain has TRBV29-1 and TRBJ2-7, with D perhaps given as TRBD1 or TRBD2 (7 bases each). This clonotype was obtained from a female donor with breast cancer. The sequencing sample was made of memory CD4+ T cells sorted from blood. Subset noted: memory CD4+ T cells, CD4+CD45RO+CD25-. The CDR3 DNA is TGCAGCGTTGTCAGGGGGGGCGAGCAGTACTTC. Amino acid sequence: CSVVRGGEQYF.